Sequencing of this T cell receptor (beta chain) was carried out in a study of blood T cells in healthy people across ages. The second PCR ran about 6 to 12 cycles with a sample-barcoded 5' primer and J-beta primers. Using its own MiXCR run on the 5' RACE reads, TCRdb lists one record per CDR3 protein. The sample has approximately 580,000 distinct CDR3 sequences; 24% are singletons. Per sample, a minimum of 6.5 million PBMCs were isolated. Trimming cost V 7 bases and J 5 bases; bases outside gene matches: 5. The CDR3 totals 14 residues. Another study also made use of these data, one on T cells of mothers and their children. That source reports: A few healthy Caucasian mothers served as donors, and their six children did as well. The authors used all extracted RNA for cDNA synthesis, at approximately 1.5 ug per 15 ul. No persistent microchimeric T cell clones were detected.

V and J are TRBV12-3 or TRBV12-4 and TRBJ2-5, with 12 positions matching TRBD2. Sequencing used blood. The sequence was collected from a boy younger than 18 in good health. The CDR3 region is CASKRTSGAETQYF. The DNA for the CDR3 is TGTGCCAGCAAACGGACTAGCGGGGCGGAGACCCAGTACTTC.